This TCR beta chain came from a study of shared T cell receptors in the human thymus. This clone was counted a few times. This CDR3 has 19 residues. V lost 3 bases, J lost 3 bases, and 10 bases stayed unmatched. Germline CDR1 reads SNHLY; CDR2 reads FYNNEI. TCRdb's copy holds only in-frame clones and misses some; the assay was immunoSEQ multiplex PCR. This table has about 610,000 clones, roughly 88% appearing once. These data were also reused for a study on human thymus T cells.

The clonotype comes from a boy under two years old with a congenital heart defect. The sample taken for sequencing was thymocytes. The chain joins TRBV2 to TRBJ2-6; 11 bases agree with TRBD1. The CDR3 DNA follows: TGTGCCAGCAGTGAGGGGAACGGACAGGGGGCTGGTGGGGCCAACGTCCTGACTTTC. Residues: CASSEGNGQGAGGANVLTF.